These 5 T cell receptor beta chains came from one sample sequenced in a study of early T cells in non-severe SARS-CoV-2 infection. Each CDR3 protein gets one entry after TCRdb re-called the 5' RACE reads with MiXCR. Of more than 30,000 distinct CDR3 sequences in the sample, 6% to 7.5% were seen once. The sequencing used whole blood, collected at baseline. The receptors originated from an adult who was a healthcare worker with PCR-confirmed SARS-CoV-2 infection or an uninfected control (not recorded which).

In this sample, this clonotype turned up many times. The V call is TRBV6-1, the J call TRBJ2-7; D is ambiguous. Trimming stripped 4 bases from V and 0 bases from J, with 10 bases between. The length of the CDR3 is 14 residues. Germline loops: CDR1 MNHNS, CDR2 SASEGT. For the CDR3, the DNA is TGTGCCAGCAGTGCAGAATTAAGCTCCTACGAGCAGTACGTC. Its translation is CASSAELSSYEQYV.

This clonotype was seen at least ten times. This chain's CDR3 is CAISVPQGLFAPYYNEQFF. For the CDR3, the DNA is TGTGCCATCAGTGTCCCCCAGGGATTATTCGCCCCTTACTACAATGAGCAGTTCTTC. V is TRBV10-3 and J is TRBJ2-1; weak D call: TRBD1 (5 bases). Germline V CDR1 and CDR2: ENHRY, SYGVKD. V shed 4 bases and J shed 3 bases, with 25 bases lying between them. This CDR3 is built from 19 residues.

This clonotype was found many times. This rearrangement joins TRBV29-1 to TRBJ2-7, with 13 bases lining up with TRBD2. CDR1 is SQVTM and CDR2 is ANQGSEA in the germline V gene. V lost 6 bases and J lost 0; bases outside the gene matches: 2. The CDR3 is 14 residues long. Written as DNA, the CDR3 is TGCAGCGTACTAGCGGGGGGGAGCTCCTACGAGCAGTACTTC. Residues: CSVLAGGSSYEQYF.

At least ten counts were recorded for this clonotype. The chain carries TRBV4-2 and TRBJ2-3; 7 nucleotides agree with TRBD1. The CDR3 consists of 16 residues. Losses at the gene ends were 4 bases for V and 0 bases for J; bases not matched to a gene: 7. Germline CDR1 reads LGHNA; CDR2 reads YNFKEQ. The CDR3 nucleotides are TGTGCCAGCAGCCGTAATCAACAGGGGAGCACAGATACGCAGTATTTT. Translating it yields CASSRNQQGSTDTQYF.

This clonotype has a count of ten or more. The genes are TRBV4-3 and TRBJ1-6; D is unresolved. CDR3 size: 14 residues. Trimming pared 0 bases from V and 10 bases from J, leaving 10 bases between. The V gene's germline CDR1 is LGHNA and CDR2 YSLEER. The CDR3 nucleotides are TGCGCCAGCAGCCAAGAGATTGGGAACTCACCCCTCCACTTT. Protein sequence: CASSQEIGNSPLHF.